A selection of T cell receptor beta chains follows, all from one sample in a study of blood T cell repertoires in COVID-19. Profiled with immunoSEQ multiplex PCR; TCRdb holds only in-frame clones, not every one. The sample records about 100,000 clones, roughly 85% being singletons. The sequenced sample consisted of PBMCs or T cells enriched from blood (not recorded which). The receptors here all came from a woman aged 45 to 65 who had recovered from COVID-19. Each CDR3 is given with its conserved first and last residue. A D gene is named only where the DNA matches it firmly. Only part of the rows carry a size: once, few, many, or a class if the clone is expanded.

size	V	J	D	CDR3	DNA
.	TRBV5-1	TRBJ1-5	TRBD1	CASSWTGGGQPQHF	TGCGCCAGCAGCTGGACAGGGGGCGGCCAGCCCCAGCATTTT
.	TRBV28	TRBJ2-7	.	CASSLYNYEQYF	TGTGCCAGCAGTTTATACAACTACGAGCAGTACTTC
few	TRBV6-1	TRBJ2-2	TRBD2	CASSERAGARPGELFF	TGTGCCAGCAGTGAACGAGCGGGGGCCCGGCCCGGGGAGCTGTTTTTT
once	TRBV6-5	TRBJ1-4	TRBD1	CASSYARAGGDGKLFF	TGTGCCAGCAGTTACGCGAGGGCAGGGGGCGATGGAAAACTGTTTTTT
.	TRBV5-6	TRBJ2-1	TRBD2	CASSWYLGGYNEQFF	TGTGCCAGCAGCTGGTATCTCGGGGGGTACAATGAGCAGTTCTTC
.	TRBV5-1	TRBJ2-7	TRBD2	CASSLREGRGEQYF	TGCGCCAGCAGCTTGCGTGAGGGGAGGGGCGAGCAGTACTTC
few	TRBV30	TRBJ1-3	.	CAWSVGGNSGNTIYF	TGTGCCTGGAGTGTAGGGGGAAACTCTGGAAACACCATATATTTT
.	TRBV5-6	TRBJ1-2	.	CASSSVRAILYGYTF	TGTGCCAGCAGCTCGGTCAGGGCCATTCTCTATGGCTACACCTTC
once	TRBV19	TRBJ2-3	TRBD1	CASSSSAPGQGLTDTQYF	TGTGCCAGTAGTTCATCAGCACCGGGACAGGGGTTAACAGATACGCAGTATTTT
.	TRBV2	TRBJ1-1	TRBD1	CASSDRPTGGPMNTEAFF	TGTGCCAGCAGTGATCGTCCGACAGGGGGCCCCATGAACACTGAAGCTTTCTTT
.	TRBV4-1	TRBJ2-7	.	CASSQGLEVYEQYF	TGCGCCAGCAGCCAAGGGCTAGAAGTCTACGAGCAGTACTTC
few	TRBV28	TRBJ1-6	TRBD1	CASRERQGGSPLHF	TGTGCCAGCAGGGAGAGACAGGGCGGCTCACCCCTCCACTTT
.	TRBV29-1	TRBJ2-2	TRBD1	CSVGQGHTGELFF	TGCAGCGTAGGACAGGGTCACACCGGGGAGCTGTTTTTT
.	TRBV30	TRBJ1-2	.	CAYPQLDRKYGYTF	TGTGCCTACCCACAACTAGATCGGAAATATGGCTACACCTTC
.	TRBV6-5	TRBJ2-7	TRBD1	CASRRQGAPYEQYF	TGTGCCAGCAGACGACAGGGGGCCCCCTACGAGCAGTACTTC
.	TRBV10-3	TRBJ1-1	TRBD1	CAIGPSDRGNTEAFF	TGTGCCATCGGCCCCTCGGACAGGGGGAACACTGAAGCTTTCTTT
.	TRBV28	TRBJ1-5	.	CASSLGKNSNQPQHF	TGTGCCAGCAGTTTAGGCAAGAATAGCAATCAGCCCCAGCATTTT
.	TRBV5-4	TRBJ2-5	TRBD1	CASSLAGGRETQYF	TGTGCCAGCAGCTTGGCAGGGGGCCGAGAGACCCAGTACTTC